Below, one T cell receptor beta chain is given with its context. This sample was taken from a study of blood T cell repertoires in COVID-19. Study in general: The study drew acute and convalescent COVID-19 samples from the United States, Italy and Spain. The cDNA or gDNA used as material had been derived from T cells, B-cell-depleted T cells, or PBMCs.

Germline V gene lookup returns CDR1 SNHLY and CDR2 FYNNEI. J was trimmed by 6 bases and V by 8 bases; bases with no gene match: 9. There are 16 residues in the CDR3. Original data processing: How many nucleated cells were present was estimated from reference gene primer amplification. The repertoire was sequenced with immunoSEQ multiplex PCR; TCRdb's copy has only in-frame clones and lacks some. V and J calls and clone size are those listed in that table; D and trimming were worked out from the DNA. The sample lists about 210,000 clones; around 80% were seen once. This clonotype was sampled from a woman aged 40 to 50 with acute or convalescent COVID-19. The sequencing sample was made of peripheral blood. V is TRBV2 and J is TRBJ2-2; TRBD2 matches at 13 bases. The CDR3 sequence: CASLTSGGAASGELFF. The CDR3 DNA reads TGTGCCAGCCTTACTAGCGGGGGGGCCGCGTCCGGGGAGCTGTTTTTT.